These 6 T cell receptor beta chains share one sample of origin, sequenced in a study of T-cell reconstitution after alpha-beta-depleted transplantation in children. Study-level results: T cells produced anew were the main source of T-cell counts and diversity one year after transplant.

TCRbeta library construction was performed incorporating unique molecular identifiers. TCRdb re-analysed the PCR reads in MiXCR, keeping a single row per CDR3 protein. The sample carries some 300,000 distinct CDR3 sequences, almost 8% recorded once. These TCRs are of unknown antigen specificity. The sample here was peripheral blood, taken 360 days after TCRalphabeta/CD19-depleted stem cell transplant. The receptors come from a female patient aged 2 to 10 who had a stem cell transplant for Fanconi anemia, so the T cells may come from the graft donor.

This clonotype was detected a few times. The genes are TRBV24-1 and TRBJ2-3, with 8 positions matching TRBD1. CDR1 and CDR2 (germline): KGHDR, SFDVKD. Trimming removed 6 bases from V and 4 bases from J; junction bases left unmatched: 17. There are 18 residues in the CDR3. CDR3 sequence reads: CATSKSVVQGVVADTQYF. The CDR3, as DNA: TGTGCCACCAGTAAGTCTGTAGTACAGGGGGTCGTAGCAGATACGCAGTATTTT.

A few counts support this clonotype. The CDR3 loop reads CASSPGGTLTTNQPQHF. CDR3 DNA: TGCGCCAGCAGCCCCGGGGGCACCCTTACTACTAATCAGCCCCAGCATTTT. V and J are TRBV5-1 and TRBJ1-5, with TRBD1 as a possible D gene (6 bases). The CDR3 is made up of 17 amino acids. V was trimmed by 4 bases and J by 4 bases, leaving 21 bases between them. The germline V gene encodes CDR1 SGHRS and CDR2 YFSETQ.

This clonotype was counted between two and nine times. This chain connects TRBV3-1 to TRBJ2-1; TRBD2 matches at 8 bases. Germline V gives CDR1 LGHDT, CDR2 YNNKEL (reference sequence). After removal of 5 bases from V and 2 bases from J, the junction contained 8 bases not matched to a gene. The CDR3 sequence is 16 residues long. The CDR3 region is CASSTRGGLTYNEQFF. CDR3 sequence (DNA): TGTGCCAGCAGCACCCGGGGGGGCCTCACCTACAATGAGCAGTTCTTC.

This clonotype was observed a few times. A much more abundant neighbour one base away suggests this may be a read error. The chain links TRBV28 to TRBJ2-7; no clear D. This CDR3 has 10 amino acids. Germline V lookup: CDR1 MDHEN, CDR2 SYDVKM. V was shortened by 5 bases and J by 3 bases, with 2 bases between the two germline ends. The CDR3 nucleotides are TGTGCCAGCAGTAACTACGAGCAGTACTTC. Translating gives CASSNYEQYF.

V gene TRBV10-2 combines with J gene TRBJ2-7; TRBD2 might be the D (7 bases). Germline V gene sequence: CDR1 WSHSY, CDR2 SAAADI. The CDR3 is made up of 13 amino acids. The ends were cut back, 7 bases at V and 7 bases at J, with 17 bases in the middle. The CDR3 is CASMGGLWREQYF. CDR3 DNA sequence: TGCGCCAGCATGGGGGGGCTCTGGCGGGAGCAGTACTTC.

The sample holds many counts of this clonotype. The CDR3: CASSLWRASGRKDTQYF. Here the CDR3 DNA reads TGTGCCAGCAGTTTATGGCGGGCTAGCGGGAGGAAAGATACGCAGTATTTT. The rearrangement joins TRBV28 to TRBJ2-3, with TRBD2 matching over 11 bases. Germline V CDR1 and CDR2: MDHEN, SYDVKM. The trim removed 0 bases at V and 5 bases at J, leaving 7 bases unmatched. The length of the CDR3 is 17 residues.